The table lists the clone carrying this T cell receptor (beta chain) with a count of one. What it binds is not known. Just one base apart from a much larger clone, this may be a read error. Investigators excluded patients with uncontrolled infection, other autoimmune disease, pregnancy or lactation. PBMCs were collected from a roughly 10 ml volume of fresh peripheral blood. J gave up 2 bases and V 3 bases, and 7 bases lay outside the gene matches. The CDR3 extends over 17 amino acids. CDR1 and CDR2 (germline): SGHRS, YFSETQ. The data belong to a study of T cells in Graves' hyperthyroidism and ophthalmopathy. General study findings and limits: Researchers found most expanded thyroid clonotypes above 0.001 in blood as well.

There were TCR beta CDR3 regions amplified from RNA transcripts. Initially, a first-round RT-PCR of the TCR CDR3 employed the HTBI primer set. MiXCR was run by TCRdb on the multiplex PCR reads, yielding one entry per CDR3 protein. Here the sample spans some 350,000 distinct CDR3 sequences, nearly 15% being singletons. The TCR comes from a woman in her sixties with Graves' ophthalmopathy. The gene calls are TRBV5-1 and TRBJ2-6; 8 nucleotides align to TRBD1. Sequencing input: blood. Written as DNA, the CDR3 is TGCGCCAGCAGCTCGGACAGGGCTGTAACTGGGGCCAACGTCCTGACTTTC. Protein: CASSSDRAVTGANVLTF.